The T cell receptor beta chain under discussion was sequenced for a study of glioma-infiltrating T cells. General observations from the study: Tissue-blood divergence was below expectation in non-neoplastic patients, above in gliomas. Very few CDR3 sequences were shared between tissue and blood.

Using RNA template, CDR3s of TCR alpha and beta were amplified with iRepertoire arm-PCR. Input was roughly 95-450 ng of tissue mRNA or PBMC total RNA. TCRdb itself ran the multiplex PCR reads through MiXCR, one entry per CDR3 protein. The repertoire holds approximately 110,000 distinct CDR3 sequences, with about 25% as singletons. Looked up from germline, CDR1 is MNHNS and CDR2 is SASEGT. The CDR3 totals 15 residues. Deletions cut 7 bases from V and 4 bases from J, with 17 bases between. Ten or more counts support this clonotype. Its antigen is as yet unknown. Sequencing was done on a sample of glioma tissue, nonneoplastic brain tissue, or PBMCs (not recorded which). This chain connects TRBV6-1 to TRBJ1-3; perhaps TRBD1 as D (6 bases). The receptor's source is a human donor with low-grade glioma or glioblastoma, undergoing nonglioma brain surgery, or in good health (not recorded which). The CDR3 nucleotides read TGTGCCAGCATGGAAAACAGGGCGTCAGGAAACACCATATATTTT. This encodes CASMENRASGNTIYF.